This T cell receptor (beta chain) was observed in a study of blood T cell repertoires in COVID-19. On the study more broadly: T cells, B-cell-depleted T cells, or PBMCs supplied cDNA or gDNA.

The J segment lost 5 bases and the V segment lost 5 bases, leaving 11 bases of the junction unmatched. The CDR3 covers 15 residues. Germline V gives CDR1 SNHLY, CDR2 FYNNEI. The method was immunoSEQ multiplex PCR; TCRdb's version includes in-frame clones alone and lacks a portion of them. This sample has 200,000 or so clones, with over 80% found just once. Living in 24 US areas, the participants were between about 18 and 95 years of age. The study assigned cohorts using participant-reported clinical history. Sequencing was carried out using PBMCs or T cells enriched from blood (not recorded which). This receptor was taken from a woman in her 30s who had been exposed to COVID-19. V usage is TRBV2 and J usage is TRBJ2-5; 7 nucleotides match TRBD2. CDR3 nucleotides: TGTGCCAGCAGTACGGGGGAGGGCCGTTCGGAGACCCAGTACTTC. As protein: CASSTGEGRSETQYF.